This is a list of T cell receptor beta chains from one sample in a study of T cell repertoires in cytomegalovirus infection. These receptors' targets are unknown. TCRdb reanalysed the reads using MiXCR and keeps one entry per CDR3 protein. In the table there are approximately 990,000 distinct CDR3 sequences, around 30% of which are singletons. The sequences come from cultured CD8+ T cells from PBMCs, collected from culture after CMV antigen stimulation. These receptors came from a human donor in good health (CMV status not recorded). Some clones in this sample may be carry-over from other donors' samples. CDR3s include the opening cysteine and the closing phenylalanine or tryptophan. D genes are given only for firm matches. Where a row states a size, it is once, few, many or the class of an expanded clone; other rows omit it.

DNA | CDR3 | D | J | V | size
TGTGCCAGCAGTAAGATAGCGGGGGTATACGAGCAGTACTTC | CASSKIAGVYEQYF | TRBD2 | TRBJ2-7 | TRBV12-3/TRBV12-4 | few
TGTGCCAGCAGTTTACTCAGGGGCGTATATTATGGCTACACCTTC | CASSLLRGVYYGYTF | NA | TRBJ1-2 | TRBV28 | few
TGTGCCAGCAGCTCCCCGGGACAGGGGGTCGTTGGAAAACTGTTTTTT | CASSSPGQGVVGKLFF | TRBD1 | TRBJ1-4 | TRBV7-8 | many
TGTGCCACCAGTGAATTTACAGGGAGCGAGCAGTTCTTC | CATSEFTGSEQFF | NA | TRBJ2-1 | TRBV24-1 | NA
TGTGCCAGCAGCTTAGGCCCCGACGGGGAGATGTTTTTT | CASSLGPDGEMFF | NA | TRBJ2-2 | TRBV7-3 | NA
TGTGCCAGCAGCTTAAACTACAGGAGTCCTACTGAGCAGTACTTC | CASSLNYRSPTEQYF | NA | TRBJ2-7 | TRBV7-6 | few
TGTGCCAGCAGCTTAGGGGAAGGGGAAGGCTACACCTTC | CASSLGEGEGYTF | NA | TRBJ1-2 | TRBV7-4 | NA
TGTGCCAGCAGCGGAGACGGGGAGACCCAGTACTTC | CASSGDGETQYF | NA | TRBJ2-5 | TRBV9 | NA
TGCAGCATGAGGGCAGCTAACACCGGGGAGCTGTTTTTT | CSMRAANTGELFF | NA | TRBJ2-2 | TRBV29-1 | NA
TGTGCCAGCAGCCTAAGCGGGGGGTTTAGCACAGATACGCAGTATTTT | CASSLSGGFSTDTQYF | TRBD2 | TRBJ2-3 | TRBV7-6 | many
TGCGCCAGCAGTGAGTCGATTCCCACAGATACGCAGTATTTT | CASSESIPTDTQYF | NA | TRBJ2-3 | TRBV10-1 | few
TGTGCCAGCAGCCCCGTGCAGAGGGCAAAGTTCTTC | CASSPVQRAKFF | NA | TRBJ2-1 | TRBV27 | NA
TGTGCCAGCAGCAACCTCGGACAGGGCAACACTGAAGCTTTCTTT | CASSNLGQGNTEAFF | TRBD1 | TRBJ1-1 | TRBV7-9 | NA
TGTGCCAGCAGCTTGAAGGCCCTCGGTTCCTATAATTCACCCCTCCACTTT | CASSLKALGSYNSPLHF | NA | TRBJ1-6 | TRBV7-2 | NA
TGTGCCAGCAGCATAGCCGCCTTTAGCATGAACACCGGGGAGCTGTTTTTT | CASSIAAFSMNTGELFF | NA | TRBJ2-2 | TRBV7-3 | NA
TGTGCCAGCATCCTTAACAGGGGATACACTGAAGCTTTCTTT | CASILNRGYTEAFF | TRBD1 | TRBJ1-1 | TRBV7-2 | NA
TGTGCCAGCAGCCAAAGCGGGACCCCTGCTTCAGACGAGCAGTTCTTC | CASSQSGTPASDEQFF | TRBD2 | TRBJ2-1 | TRBV7-2 | many
TGTGCCAGCAGTGGACAGGGGCGTAACACTGAAGCTTTCTTT | CASSGQGRNTEAFF | TRBD1 | TRBJ1-1 | TRBV12-3/TRBV12-4 | NA
TGTGCCAGCAGTTACTCTAACCCGTCGGCAGATACGCAGTATTTT | CASSYSNPSADTQYF | NA | TRBJ2-3 | TRBV6-6 | NA
TGCAGTGCTAAGGGACAGCAGAACACTGAAGCTTTCTTT | CSAKGQQNTEAFF | TRBD1 | TRBJ1-1 | TRBV20-1 | few
TGTGCCAGCACCGGATCCGGGAGTGGAGCCTATGGCTACACCTTC | CASTGSGSGAYGYTF | NA | TRBJ1-2 | TRBV7-9 | NA
TGTGCCACCAGCTCGGGGGGCCGCTCCTACAATGAGCAGTTCTTC | CATSSGGRSYNEQFF | NA | TRBJ2-1 | TRBV15 | NA
TGTGCCAGCAGTGAATCAGCCGGGCCCGACCAAGAGACCCAGTACTTC | CASSESAGPDQETQYF | NA | TRBJ2-5 | TRBV2 | NA
TGTGCCAGCAGCTCCACAGTATCCCCGACTAATGAGCAGTTCTTC | CASSSTVSPTNEQFF | NA | TRBJ2-1 | TRBV7-8 | NA
TGTGCCAGCAGCTTAGGGATGGCCTATAATTCACCCCTCCACTTT | CASSLGMAYNSPLHF | NA | TRBJ1-6 | TRBV7-2 | many
TGTGCCAGCAGTTACCGAGCAACTAATGAAAAACTGTTTTTT | CASSYRATNEKLFF | NA | TRBJ1-4 | TRBV6-8 | NA
TGTGCCAGTAGTATTTCTAGCGGGGGGGCCAATGAGCAGTTCTTC | CASSISSGGANEQFF | TRBD2 | TRBJ2-1 | TRBV19 | NA
TGTGCCAGCAGCTTAAGGGGGCGGGGAGCCCAAGAGACCCAGTACTTC | CASSLRGRGAQETQYF | NA | TRBJ2-5 | TRBV7-3 | few
TGTGCCAGCATTCGAACCGGGGGGCAAAACGGGGAGCTGTTTTTT | CASIRTGGQNGELFF | NA | TRBJ2-2 | TRBV7-8 | many
TGTGCCAGCAGTAGGACAGGTAGCTATGGCTACACCTTC | CASSRTGSYGYTF | TRBD1 | TRBJ1-2 | TRBV12-3/TRBV12-4 | NA
TGTGCCAGCAGAGCACTGGGGGGCCAAGAGACCCAGTACTTC | CASRALGGQETQYF | NA | TRBJ2-5 | TRBV6-6 | NA
TGTGCCAGCAGAAAGTTAGGGAATTCACCCCTCCACTTT | CASRKLGNSPLHF | NA | TRBJ1-6 | TRBV27 | NA
TGTGCCACCTCAAGGTCGGAAAATTCACCCCTCCACTTT | CATSRSENSPLHF | NA | TRBJ1-6 | TRBV27 | NA
TGTGCCAGCAGAGGCGAAAGGCGGGGGACAGGAAGGGGGGGCCACTCTGGGGCCAACGTCCTGACTTTC | CASRGERRGTGRGGHSGANVLTF | NA | TRBJ2-6 | TRBV7-9 | many
TGTGCCAGCAGCCCCGGTTCGGGGAACACTGAAGCTTTCTTT | CASSPGSGNTEAFF | NA | TRBJ1-1 | TRBV6-6 | many
TGTGCCAGCAGTTACCACCCTCAAAACTTTCTTGGCTATGGCTACACCTTC | CASSYHPQNFLGYGYTF | NA | TRBJ1-2 | TRBV6-2/TRBV6-3 | few
TGTGCCACCAGTGATTTGCATGGGGCCTTAGAGGATACGCAGTATTTT | CATSDLHGALEDTQYF | NA | TRBJ2-3 | TRBV24-1 | NA
TGTGCCAGCAGTTACTGGGGGCTAGGCCAGTACTTC | CASSYWGLGQYF | NA | TRBJ2-5 | TRBV6-2/TRBV6-3 | few
TGTGCCATCCCGCGGGGGGAGACAGGGGACTCCAGACTCACAGATACGCAGTATTTT | CAIPRGETGDSRLTDTQYF | NA | TRBJ2-3 | TRBV12-3/TRBV12-4 | many
TGTGCCAGCAGTTATAGGATCAGCTCCTACGAGCAGTACTTC | CASSYRISSYEQYF | NA | TRBJ2-7 | TRBV28 | NA
TGTGCCAGCAGCTTGACAAATCCACCAACCTACAATGAGCAGTTCTTC | CASSLTNPPTYNEQFF | NA | TRBJ2-1 | TRBV7-6 | NA
TGTGCCAGCAGTTTTACAGTAAATTCACCCCTCCACTTT | CASSFTVNSPLHF | NA | TRBJ1-6 | TRBV12-3/TRBV12-4 | NA
TGTGCCAGCAACCGGGTCGCTGGGGCCAACGTCCTGACTTTC | CASNRVAGANVLTF | NA | TRBJ2-6 | TRBV6-5 | few
TGCAGTGCTAGAGATCGGAAGTTCAATGAGCAGTTCTTC | CSARDRKFNEQFF | NA | TRBJ2-1 | TRBV20-1 | NA
TGTGCCAGCAGCTTTGGCCGGGACAGGGGATGGGATACGCAGTATTTT | CASSFGRDRGWDTQYF | TRBD1 | TRBJ2-3 | TRBV7-9 | few
TGTGCCAGCGGCTTCCGGGAAGGCTACACCTTC | CASGFREGYTF | NA | TRBJ1-2 | TRBV7-8 | NA
TGTGCCAGCAACGGGGGGCCATTCGATGAGCAGTTCTTC | CASNGGPFDEQFF | NA | TRBJ2-1 | TRBV19 | NA
TGTGCCAGCAGACCGGACAGTTCCAACTACGAGCAGTACTTC | CASRPDSSNYEQYF | NA | TRBJ2-7 | TRBV27 | once
TGCGCCAGCAGCCAAGTTCGGACAGGGGTTCTCGGTGGCTACACCTTC | CASSQVRTGVLGGYTF | TRBD1 | TRBJ1-2 | TRBV4-1 | many
TGTGCCAGCAGCTCACTTAAGACAGGCTCGGATGTAGCTTTCTTT | CASSSLKTGSDVAFF | NA | TRBJ1-1 | TRBV7-2 | many
TGCGCCAGCAGCCAAGCGGGGGCGAGGGGCACTGAAGCTTTCTTT | CASSQAGARGTEAFF | NA | TRBJ1-1 | TRBV4-1 | few
TGTGCCAGCAGCCGAGGGGTTGGCCCCACAGATACGCAGTATTTT | CASSRGVGPTDTQYF | NA | TRBJ2-3 | TRBV5-4 | NA
TGTGCCAGCAGCTCCCCCCCTGTGACGGGGCGTGAAAAACTGTTTTTT | CASSSPPVTGREKLFF | NA | TRBJ1-4 | TRBV7-6 | few
TGCAGTGCTAGACCTAGGAGGCAGGGGGGTTCCTACGAGCAGTACTTC | CSARPRRQGGSYEQYF | NA | TRBJ2-7 | TRBV20-1 | NA
TGTGCCAGCAGTACGCCGGGACAGCTCTACGAGCAGTACTTC | CASSTPGQLYEQYF | TRBD1 | TRBJ2-7 | TRBV12-3/TRBV12-4 | few
TGTGCCAGCAGCTTGGGGCAGGGGAGGCATGGCTACACCTTC | CASSLGQGRHGYTF | NA | TRBJ1-2 | TRBV5-4 | NA
TGTGCCAGCAGTTACCCGGGGGCGGGGTGGCACGCAGATACGCAGTATTTT | CASSYPGAGWHADTQYF | NA | TRBJ2-3 | TRBV6-6 | few